One and the same sample provided the 17 T cell receptor beta chains below, sequenced in a study of early stage breast cancer tumors. The assay was immunoSEQ multiplex PCR, and TCRdb's table has in-frame clones only and misses some. The sample contains fewer than 90,000 clones, around four fifths of which appear only once. The sequenced material came from blood. The origin of the receptors is a person aged 55-75 years with breast cancer.

Written as DNA, the CDR3 is TGTGCCAGCAGTTACGGCGACAGCGATAATTCACCCCTCCACTTT. Protein: CASSYGDSDNSPLHF. V is TRBV6-5 and J is TRBJ1-6; D might be TRBD1 (5 bases). The V end was cut by 2 bases, the J end by 5 bases, with 10 bases between. CDR1 is MNHEY, CDR2 SVGAGI, per germline. The CDR3 has 15 amino acids.

J is TRBJ1-5 and V is TRBV5-5; D uncertain. Germline CDR1 SGHKS, CDR2 YYEKEE (reference sequence). This CDR3 region has 15 residues. Trimming stripped 0 bases from V and 6 bases from J, with 13 bases between. CDR3 sequence reads: CASSLDPDFGQPQHF. The CDR3 DNA reads as TGTGCCAGCAGCTTGGATCCGGATTTCGGTCAGCCCCAGCATTTT. Filled out from reference TRBV5-5 and TRBJ1-5, the complete variable domain reads DAGVTQSPTHLIKTRGQQVTLRCSPISGHKSVSWYQQVLGQGPQFIFQYYEKEERGRGNFPDRFSARQFPNYSSELNVNALLLGDSALYLCASSLDPDFGQPQHFGDGTRLSIL.

The V and J genes are TRBV29-1 and TRBJ1-2; 8 bases agree with TRBD1. This CDR3 has 13 residues. Germline assignment: CDR1 SQVTM and CDR2 ANQGSEA. V lost 7 bases and J lost 5; bases outside the gene matches: 9. This CDR3 is CSAQGTGAYGYTF. In DNA form, the CDR3 reads TGCAGCGCGCAGGGGACAGGTGCTTATGGCTACACCTTC.

V is TRBV2 and J is TRBJ2-3, with TRBD2 matching 11 bases. Unmatched junction bases numbered 7, after V lost 5 bases and J lost 3 bases. The germline gives CDR1 SNHLY, CDR2 FYNNEI. This CDR3 spans 16 amino acids. This CDR3 reads CASSPWLAGGTDTQYF. DNA for the CDR3: TGTGCCAGCAGTCCCTGGCTAGCGGGGGGTACAGATACGCAGTATTTT.

The rearrangement joins TRBV7-9 to TRBJ1-2, with 10 bases matching TRBD1. Trimming cost V 1 base and J 3 bases; bases outside gene matches: 2. The CDR3 is 15 amino acids. Germline loops: CDR1 SEHNR, CDR2 FQNEAQ (reference sequence). The CDR3 DNA reads as TGTGCCAGCAGCTTAGGGACAGGGGGAGACTATGGCTACACCTTC. This translates into CASSLGTGGDYGYTF.

In this sample, this clone turned up a few times. The V and J genes are TRBV5-6 and TRBJ1-1; D call uncertain. This CDR3 has 14 residues. Trimming stripped 4 bases from V and 5 bases from J, with 15 bases between. Germline V lookup: CDR1 SGHDT, CDR2 YYEEEE. The CDR3 DNA is TGTGCCAGCAGCCCTCGGGGAGGAGGGACTGAAGCTTTCTTT. Its protein is CASSPRGGGTEAFF.

This chain uses TRBV4-1 with TRBJ1-3, with D perhaps matching TRBD1 (5 bases). Germline V CDR1 and CDR2: MGHRA, YSYEKL. V lost 4 bases and J 3 bases, leaving 13 bases between the germline ends. The CDR3 contains 15 residues. The CDR3 loop reads CASSLRETVGNTIYF. The CDR3 coding sequence is TGCGCCAGCAGCCTTCGGGAGACAGTTGGAAACACCATATATTTT.

The rearrangement uses TRBV4-1 and TRBJ2-4; a weak D match, TRBD2 (6 bases). This CDR3 has 14 residues. Germline CDR1 reads MGHRA; CDR2 reads YSYEKL. Between the trimmed V and J ends, which lost 5 bases and 7 bases, there was a span of 15 bases. CDR3 DNA sequence: TGCGCCAGCAGCAAATCCTGGGGGGTGAACATTCAGTACTTC. Protein sequence: CASSKSWGVNIQYF.

The rearrangement links TRBV6-5 to TRBJ2-3; no clear D gene. This CDR3 has 15 amino acids. V lost 2 bases and J 3 bases, leaving 12 bases between the germline ends. Germline CDR1 MNHEY, CDR2 SVGAGI. In nucleotides, the CDR3 is TGTGCCAGCAGTTACGGTGCGCGCTCGACAGATACGCAGTATTTT. Protein: CASSYGARSTDTQYF.

The chain is built from TRBV11-2 and TRBJ2-3; the D is unclear. The germline V gene has CDR1 SGHAT and CDR2 FQNNGV. The CDR3 consists of 12 residues. V shed 5 bases and J shed 10 bases, with 13 bases lying between them. In DNA, the CDR3 is TGTGCCAGCAGCCTAGGACCTCCCTCGCAGTATTTT. It encodes CASSLGPPSQYF.

The chain is built from TRBV27 and TRBJ1-4; D unclear. Per germline, CDR1 MNHEY and CDR2 SMNVEV (reference sequence). V lost 3 bases to trimming and J lost 0 bases, with 8 bases between them. The CDR3 consists of 15 residues. In nucleotides, the CDR3 is TGTGCCAGCAGTTTCGCTTGGGCAACTAATGAAAAACTGTTTTTT. Translated: CASSFAWATNEKLFF. The full variable domain, completed using reference TRBV27 and TRBJ1-4, is EAQVTQNPRYLITVTGKKLTVTCSQNMNHEYMSWYRQDPGLGLRQIYYSMNVEVTDKGDVPEGYKVSRKEKRNFPLILESPSPNQTSLYFCASSFAWATNEKLFFGSGTQLSVL.

This clone was recorded a few times. The chain is built from TRBV28 and TRBJ2-5; D is possibly TRBD1 (5 bases). The CDR3 totals 13 residues. Trimming left V 2 bases short and J 7 bases short, with 11 bases between. CDR1 and CDR2 (germline): MDHEN, SYDVKM. The CDR3 region is CASSLRQTGTQYF. As DNA, the CDR3 is TGTGCCAGCAGTTTAAGACAGACGGGGACCCAGTACTTC.

The V gene is TRBV11-3, the J gene TRBJ2-3; the match to TRBD1 covers 8 bases. The CDR3 contains 14 residues. The trim removed 7 bases at V and 3 bases at J, leaving 6 bases unmatched. Germline assignment: CDR1 SGHNT and CDR2 YENEEA. The CDR3 DNA reads as TGTGCCAGCAATCCGGGACAGGATACAGATACGCAGTATTTT. Translation gives CASNPGQDTDTQYF.

The chain recombines TRBV18 with TRBJ1-5, with D unclear. Germline V CDR1 and CDR2: KGHSH, LQKENI. V was shortened by 3 bases and J by 1 base, with 7 bases between the two germline ends. The CDR3 is 14 amino acids. The CDR3 nucleotides are TGTGCCAGCTCACCGGAACGGAGCAATCAGCCCCAGCATTTT. This encodes CASSPERSNQPQHF.

The chain uses TRBV30 and TRBJ1-2; 10 bases are shared with TRBD1. The CDR3 spans 15 residues. The ends lost 1 base at V and 3 bases at J; junction bases unmatched: 5. Looked up from germline, CDR1 is GTSNPN and CDR2 is SVGIG (reference sequence). The DNA of the CDR3 is TGTGCCTGGAGTGACCGGGACAGGGGATACTATGGCTACACCTTC. Encoded protein: CAWSDRDRGYYGYTF. Together with reference TRBV30 and TRBJ1-2, the CDR3 gives the full variable domain: SQTIHQWPATLVQPVGSPLSLECTVEGTSNPNLYWYRQAAGRGLQLLFYSVGIGQISSEVPQNLSASRPQDRQFILSSKKLLLSDSGFYLCAWSDRDRGYYGYTFGSGTRLTVV.

This rearrangement joins TRBV13 to TRBJ2-5; 12 bases are shared with TRBD2. Trimming at V came to 6 bases and at J to 8 bases, leaving 7 bases not matched to a gene. This CDR3 region has 14 residues. Germline V gives CDR1 PRHDT, CDR2 FYEKMQ (reference sequence). The DNA for the CDR3 is TGTGCCAGCAGTCTAGCGGGGGGGTCTTTTACCCAGTACTTC. Protein sequence: CASSLAGGSFTQYF.

The chain recombines TRBV7-3 with TRBJ2-2; possibly TRBD1 or TRBD2 for D (6 bases each). This CDR3 has 17 residues. CDR1 is SGHTA and CDR2 is FQGTGA in the germline V gene. V was pared by 5 bases and J by 2 bases, with 18 bases between. Written as DNA, the CDR3 is TGTGCCAGCAGCCCCTTTAGGGGGGAACTAAACACCGGGGAGCTGTTTTTT. Protein sequence: CASSPFRGELNTGELFF. The full variable domain, with the rest looked up from reference TRBV7-3 and TRBJ2-2, is GAGVSQTPSNKVTEKGKYVELRCDPISGHTALYWYRQSLGQGPEFLIYFQGTGAADDSGLPNDRFFAVRPEGSVSTLKIQRTERGDSAVYLCASSPFRGELNTGELFFGEGSRLTVL.